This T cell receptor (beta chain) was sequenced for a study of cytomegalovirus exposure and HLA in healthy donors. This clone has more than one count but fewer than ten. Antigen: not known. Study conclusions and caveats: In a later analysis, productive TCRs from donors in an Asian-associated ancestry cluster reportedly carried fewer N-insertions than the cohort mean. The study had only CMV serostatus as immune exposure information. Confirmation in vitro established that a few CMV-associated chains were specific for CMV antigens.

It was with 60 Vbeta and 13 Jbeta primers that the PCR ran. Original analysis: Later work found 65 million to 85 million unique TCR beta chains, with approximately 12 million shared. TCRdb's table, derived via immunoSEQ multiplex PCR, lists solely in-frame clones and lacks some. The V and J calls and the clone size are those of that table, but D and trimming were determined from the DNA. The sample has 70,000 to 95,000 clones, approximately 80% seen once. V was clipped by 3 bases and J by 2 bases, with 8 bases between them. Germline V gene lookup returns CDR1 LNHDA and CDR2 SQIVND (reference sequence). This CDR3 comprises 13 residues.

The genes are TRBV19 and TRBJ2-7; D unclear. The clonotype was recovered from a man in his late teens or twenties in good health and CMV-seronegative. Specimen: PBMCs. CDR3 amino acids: CASSIRQTYEQYF. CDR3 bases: TGTGCCAGTAGTATTCGTCAGACCTACGAGCAGTACTTC.